This T cell receptor beta chain was recorded in a study of cytomegalovirus exposure and HLA in healthy donors. This CDR3 spans 14 amino acids. V was cut by 2 bases and J by 5 bases, with 12 bases left in between. In germline, CDR1 is MNHEY, CDR2 SMNVEV (reference sequence). The PCR employed 60 Vbeta primers together with 13 Jbeta primers. The protocol was immunoSEQ multiplex PCR, while the TCRdb copy is restricted to in-frame clones and leaves out a portion. The sample table sets out 140,000 to 150,000 clones. Sequenced: PBMCs. The sequence was obtained from a male donor in good health and CMV-seronegative. The rearrangement joins TRBV27 to TRBJ2-5; D call uncertain. The CDR3 spells CASSLSGTVETQYF. CDR3 coding DNA: TGTGCCAGCAGTTTAAGTGGTACGGTCGAGACCCAGTACTTC.